What follows are 6 T cell receptor beta chains derived from one specimen sequenced in a study of blood T cell repertoires in COVID-19. TCRdb's table, derived via immunoSEQ multiplex PCR, lists solely in-frame clones and lacks some. The data show about 290,000 clones, with approximately 91% seen just once and 1.7% held by the top ten. Source material: PBMCs or T cells enriched from blood (not recorded which). These receptor sequences come from a woman in her 40s who had recovered from COVID-19.

This rearrangement joins TRBV9 to TRBJ1-5; weak D call: TRBD1 (6 bases). Germline CDR1 is SGDLS and CDR2 is YYNGEE. The CDR3 spans 17 residues. Deletions cut 0 bases from V and 0 bases from J, with 13 bases between. CDR3 loop: CASSVVGALYSNQPQHF. CDR3 DNA sequence: TGTGCCAGCAGCGTAGTGGGGGCCCTCTATAGCAATCAGCCCCAGCATTTT.

The V gene is TRBV6-6, the J gene TRBJ2-3; perhaps TRBD2 as D (5 bases). CDR3 length: 15 amino acids. V gave up 5 bases and J gave up 1 base, with 13 bases separating them. Germline CDR1 reads MNHNY; CDR2 reads SVGAGI (reference sequence). Here the CDR3 reads CASSPSGIRTDTQYF. Here the CDR3 DNA reads TGTGCCAGCAGTCCTTCCGGGATCCGCACAGATACGCAGTATTTT.

This sequence joins TRBV19 and TRBJ1-2, with D tentatively TRBD1 (6 bases). Between the trimmed V and J ends, which lost 5 bases and 7 bases, there was a span of 11 bases. The CDR3 contains 12 residues. Per germline, CDR1 LNHDA and CDR2 SQIVND (reference sequence). Here the CDR3 reads CASSQGQFGYTF. DNA of the CDR3: TGTGCCAGTAGTCAAGGACAGTTTGGCTACACCTTC.

The rearrangement uses TRBV30 and TRBJ1-1; D may be TRBD1 (5 bases). V was trimmed by 2 bases and J by 5 bases, leaving 12 bases between them. The CDR3 sequence is 13 residues long. Per germline, CDR1 GTSNPN and CDR2 SVGIG (reference sequence). The CDR3 sequence is CAWSFWSGTEAFF. The CDR3 DNA reads as TGTGCCTGGAGTTTTTGGTCAGGGACTGAAGCTTTCTTT.

This clone was observed a single time. This chain joins TRBV5-6 and TRBJ1-4, with D tentatively TRBD1 (6 bases). CDR1 and CDR2 (germline): SGHDT, YYEEEE. Trimming removed 4 bases from V and 0 bases from J, with 10 bases in between. The CDR3 loop spans 15 amino acids. The CDR3 region has the DNA TGTGCCAGCAGCACCCAGGGGACAACTAATGAAAAACTGTTTTTT. The encoded protein is CASSTQGTTNEKLFF.

This clone is classed as medium-sized. The chain links TRBV2 to TRBJ1-3, with a weak D call TRBD1 (6 bases). The germline V gene encodes CDR1 SNHLY and CDR2 FYNNEI. V was cut by 9 bases and J by 0 bases, with 18 bases left in between. The CDR3 sequence is 16 residues long. CDR3 in amino acids: CARGGETGASGNTIYF. CDR3 DNA sequence: TGTGCCAGAGGGGGGGAGACAGGAGCCTCTGGAAACACCATATATTTT.